This T cell receptor beta chain was sequenced for a study of shared clonotypes between healthy human individuals. Overall study: Sampling drew on donors who were a couple of women and a few men aged 18 to 49.

Turning to this clone: At one boundary the junction diverges from the germline segment, which might be a read error.

CDR1 and CDR2 (germline): SNHLY, FYNNEI. The CDR3 is 16 amino acids. The data were produced by immunoSEQ multiplex PCR, yet TCRdb's version contains in-frame clones alone and is incomplete. In the table there are fewer than 400,000 clones, 74% of which are singletons. The specimen was memory CD4+ T cells sorted from blood. Subset in this sample: CD45RA-negative fraction. The sequence was obtained from a man aged 30 to 45 in good health. The rearrangement links TRBV2 to TRBJ2-5, with TRBD1 matching over 9 bases. Here the CDR3 reads CASSEASGQGDETQYF. DNA for the CDR3: TGTGCCAGCAGCGAAGCGTCGGGACAGGGTGATGAGACCCAGTACTTC.